This is a list of T cell receptor beta chains from one sample in a study of human T cells and chemical hapten exposure. TCRdb reanalysed the RACE reads using MiXCR and keeps one entry per CDR3 protein. This table holds 85,000 to 120,000 distinct CDR3 sequences, roughly 12% found once. This sample comprised whole blood, obtained in connection with sensitization to the hapten diphenylcyclopropenone (DPC). Receptors originate from a woman in her fifties or sixties with alopecia areata. Some clones in this sample may be carry-over from other donors' samples. The conserved cysteine and the conserved F or W are not part of the CDR3 here.

TRBV27	TRBJ1-5	ASSEQGAWQPQH
TRBV5-6	TRBJ1-2	ASSLRTVYGYT
TRBV5-1	TRBJ2-1	ASSSGGDSYNEQF
TRBV6-5	TRBJ1-1	ASSNGAILMNTEAF
TRBV28	TRBJ1-5	ASAPGFYQPQH
TRBV27	TRBJ1-1	ASSSSGSGAEAF
TRBV28	TRBJ2-7	ASTIDLKSGYEQY
TRBV6-1	TRBJ1-5	ASSGRDSNQPQH
TRBV29-1	TRBJ2-1	SVRSGSSYNEQF
TRBV21-1	TRBJ1-5	ASRPKGETSPNQPQH
TRBV12-3/TRBV12-4	TRBJ2-1	ASSLLRGEGNEQF
TRBV18	TRBJ1-1	ASSPPQRTEAF
TRBV7-2	TRBJ2-7	ASSGGASSEQY
TRBV28	TRBJ2-3	ASSFVRARADTQY
TRBV20-1	TRBJ2-7	SAPGTGSYEQY
TRBV18	TRBJ2-5	ASSPYQRNQETQY
TRBV18	TRBJ1-2	ASSPRRTDGYT
TRBV3-1	TRBJ2-3	ASSQDARFGDTQY
TRBV11-1	TRBJ2-2	ASSLGLGGIGELF
TRBV6-6	TRBJ1-1	ASSYRDMMNTEAF